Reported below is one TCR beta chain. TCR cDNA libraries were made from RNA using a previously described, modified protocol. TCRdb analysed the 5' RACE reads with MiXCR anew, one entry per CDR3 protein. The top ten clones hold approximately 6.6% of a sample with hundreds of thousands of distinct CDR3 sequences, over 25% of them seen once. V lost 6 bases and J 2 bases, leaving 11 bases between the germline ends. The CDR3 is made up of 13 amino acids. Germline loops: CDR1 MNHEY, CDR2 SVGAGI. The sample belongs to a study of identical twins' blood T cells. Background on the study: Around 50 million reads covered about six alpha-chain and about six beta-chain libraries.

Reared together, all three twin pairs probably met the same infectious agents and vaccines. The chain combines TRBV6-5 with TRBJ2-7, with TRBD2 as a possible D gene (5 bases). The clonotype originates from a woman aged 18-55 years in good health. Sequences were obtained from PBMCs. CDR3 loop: CASRIGITYEQYF. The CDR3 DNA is TGTGCCAGCAGAATCGGGATCACCTACGAGCAGTACTTC.